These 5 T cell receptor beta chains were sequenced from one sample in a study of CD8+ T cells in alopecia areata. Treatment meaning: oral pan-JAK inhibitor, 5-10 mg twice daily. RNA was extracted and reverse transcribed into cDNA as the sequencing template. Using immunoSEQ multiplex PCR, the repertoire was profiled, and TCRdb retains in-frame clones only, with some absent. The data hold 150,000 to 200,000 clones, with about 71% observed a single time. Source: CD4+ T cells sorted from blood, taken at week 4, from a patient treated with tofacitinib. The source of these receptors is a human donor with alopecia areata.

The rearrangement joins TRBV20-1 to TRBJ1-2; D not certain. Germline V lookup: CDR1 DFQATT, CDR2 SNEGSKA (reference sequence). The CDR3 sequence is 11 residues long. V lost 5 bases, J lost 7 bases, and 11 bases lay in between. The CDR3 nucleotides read TGCAGTGCTTTGCGGGAAGGTGGCTACACCTTC. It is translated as CSALREGGYTF.

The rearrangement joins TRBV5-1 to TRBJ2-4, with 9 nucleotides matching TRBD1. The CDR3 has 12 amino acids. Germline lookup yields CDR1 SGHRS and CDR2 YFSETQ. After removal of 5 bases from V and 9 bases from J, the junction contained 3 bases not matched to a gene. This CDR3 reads CASRETGGIQYF. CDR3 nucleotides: TGCGCCAGCAGAGAGACAGGGGGCATTCAGTACTTC.

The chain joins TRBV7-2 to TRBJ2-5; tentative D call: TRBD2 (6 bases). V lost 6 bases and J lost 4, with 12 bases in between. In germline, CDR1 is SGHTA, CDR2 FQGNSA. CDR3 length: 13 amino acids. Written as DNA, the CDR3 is TGTGCCAGCAGTGGGGGGAGGTCAGAGACCCAGTACTTC. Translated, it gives CASSGGRSETQYF.

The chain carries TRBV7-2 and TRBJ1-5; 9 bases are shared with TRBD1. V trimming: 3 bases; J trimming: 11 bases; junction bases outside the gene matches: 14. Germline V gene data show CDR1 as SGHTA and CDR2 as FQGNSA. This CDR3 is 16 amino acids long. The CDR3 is CASSFLPGQGPLAQHF. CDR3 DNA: TGTGCCAGCAGCTTTCTACCGGGACAGGGACCCCTAGCCCAGCATTTT.

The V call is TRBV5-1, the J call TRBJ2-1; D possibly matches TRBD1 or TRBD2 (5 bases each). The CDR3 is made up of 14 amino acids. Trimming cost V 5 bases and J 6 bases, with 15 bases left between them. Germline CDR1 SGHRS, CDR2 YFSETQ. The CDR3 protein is CASSWDGTVNEQFF. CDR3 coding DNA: TGCGCCAGCAGTTGGGACGGGACGGTCAATGAGCAGTTCTTC.